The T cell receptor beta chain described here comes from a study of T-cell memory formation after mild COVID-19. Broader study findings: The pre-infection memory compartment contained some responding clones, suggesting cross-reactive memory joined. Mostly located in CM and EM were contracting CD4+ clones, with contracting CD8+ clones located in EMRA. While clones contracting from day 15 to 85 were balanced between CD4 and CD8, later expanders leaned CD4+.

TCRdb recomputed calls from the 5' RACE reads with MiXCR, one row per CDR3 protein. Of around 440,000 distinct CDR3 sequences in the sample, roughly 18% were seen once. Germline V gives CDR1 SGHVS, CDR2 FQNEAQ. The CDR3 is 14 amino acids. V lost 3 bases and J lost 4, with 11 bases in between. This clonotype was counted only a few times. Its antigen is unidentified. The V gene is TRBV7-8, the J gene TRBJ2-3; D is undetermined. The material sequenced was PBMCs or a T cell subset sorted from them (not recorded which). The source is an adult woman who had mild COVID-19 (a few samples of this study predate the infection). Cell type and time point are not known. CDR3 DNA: TGTGCCAGCAGCTTGGGGAAAGTGGCAGATACGCAGTATTTT. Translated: CASSLGKVADTQYF.